This T cell receptor (beta chain) derives from a study of T cell responses to AZD1222 COVID-19 vaccine. V shed 4 bases, J shed 5 bases, and the junction held 9 bases outside the gene matches. Germline V CDR1 and CDR2: KGHDR, SFDVKD. The CDR3 spans 15 residues. The table came from immunoSEQ multiplex PCR; TCRdb's copy has only in-frame clones and leaves some out. The sample has 85,000 to 130,000 clones, 80% to 90% seen once. Sequenced material: peripheral blood, taken on day 0 of AZD1222 vaccination. This clonotype was sampled from an adult in good health. The chain carries TRBV24-1 and TRBJ2-5; the match to TRBD1 covers 7 bases. DNA for the CDR3: TGTGCCACCAGTGACCTGGGGCAGGGGGATGAGACCCAGTACTTC. The encoded protein is CATSDLGQGDETQYF.